One and the same sample provided the 2 T cell receptor beta chains below, sequenced in a study of identifying expanded T cells in peripheral blood (dated 2019 in TCRdb). The method was the immunoSEQ multiplex PCR assay. The immuneACCESS repertoire file appears here via TCRdb, limited to in-frame rearrangements. These files lack a portion of the clones; in checked studies, under half of the deficit traces to unresolved V genes, and the cause of the others is not known. For this sample there are some 80,000 clones; 80% to 90% appear just once. The top ten clonotypes cover 7% to 7.5% of the sample. The specimen was blood. All receptors come from a person aged 18-69 years in good health.

The J gene is TRBJ1-3, the V gene TRBV19; the D gene is possibly TRBD1 (5 bases). The CDR3 extends over 16 amino acids. V lost 5 bases, J lost 1 base, and 15 bases lay in between. The germline V gene encodes CDR1 LNHDA and CDR2 SQIVND (reference sequence). The CDR3 sequence is CASSPSRVGSGNTIYF. The CDR3 nucleotides are TGTGCCAGTAGTCCCTCCAGGGTGGGTTCTGGAAACACCATATATTTT.

The chain recombines TRBV13 with TRBJ2-7; 8 bases line up with TRBD2. The CDR3 has 14 amino acids. V lost 1 base to trimming and J lost 4 bases; unmatched junction nucleotides: 3. Germline lookup yields CDR1 PRHDT and CDR2 FYEKMQ (reference sequence). This CDR3 reads CASSLERGGYEQYF. CDR3 DNA sequence: TGTGCCAGCAGCTTAGAACGGGGGGGATACGAGCAGTACTTC. Looking up the rest from reference TRBV13 and TRBJ2-7 gives the full variable domain: AAGVIQSPRHLIKEKRETATLKCYPIPRHDTVYWYQQGPGQDPQFLISFYEKMQSDKGSIPDRFSAQQFSDYHSELNMSSLELGDSALYFCASSLERGGYEQYFGPGTRLTVT.